This T cell receptor (beta chain) emerged from a study of T cells of healthy individuals. CDR3 size: 17 residues. Germline V gene data show CDR1 as LGHDT and CDR2 as YNNKEL (reference sequence). J lost 0 bases, V lost 4 bases, and 7 bases had no gene match. A single record per CDR3 protein comes from TCRdb applying MiXCR to the 5' RACE reads. The repertoire includes around 80,000 distinct CDR3 sequences, about 4.8% of them detected once, and around 6.9% sits in the top ten. This clonotype was counted ten times or more. The rearrangement uses TRBV3-1 and TRBJ2-1; 9 bases match TRBD2. This clonotype was obtained from a female donor in good health. DNA for the CDR3: TGTGCCAGCAGCCGGAGTAGCGGGGGAAGCTCCTACAATGAGCAGTTCTTC. Its translation: CASSRSSGGSSYNEQFF.